The entry that follows covers one T cell receptor beta chain sequence. Sequencing was performed with immunoSEQ multiplex PCR; in TCRdb, only in-frame clones are kept and a portion is missing. The table lists 66,000 or so clones, about 80% of them singletons. This sample was taken from a study of blood T cell repertoires in COVID-19. Overall study: Spain, Italy and the United States supplied samples that represented acute and convalescent COVID-19.

Trimming stripped 0 bases from V and 2 bases from J, with 8 bases between. CDR3 length: 14 residues. Looked up from germline, CDR1 is SGHNT and CDR2 is YYREEE (reference sequence). The rearrangement uses TRBV5-4 and TRBJ1-2; possible D gene TRBD1, 6 bases. The clonotype comes from a human donor in a cohort sampled during active COVID-19. The sample was peripheral blood. CDR3 sequence: CASSLGQANYGYTF. As DNA, the CDR3 is TGTGCCAGCAGCTTGGGACAGGCAAACTATGGCTACACCTTC.